These T cell receptor beta chains were read from a single sample in a study of blood T cell repertoires in COVID-19. Some clones are missing from TCRdb's copy, which holds only in-frame ones; the method was immunoSEQ multiplex PCR. This table has 250,000 to 300,000 clones, around 88% appearing once. The sequenced material came from peripheral blood. These receptors came from a woman aged 25 to 39 who had recovered from COVID-19. Both conserved end residues are part of each CDR3. The D gene is left open where the match is weak. Size values are once, few and many counts, or a class for expanded clones, and some rows have none.

d_call j_call v_call clone_size cdr3_aa cdr3_nt
NA TRBJ2-2 TRBV7-3 NA CASSLSAGELFF TGTGCCAGCAGCTTATCAGCCGGGGAGCTGTTTTTT
TRBD2 TRBJ2-1 TRBV7-2 NA CASSLVVSGGEQFF TGTGCCAGCAGCTTAGTGGTTTCGGGGGGTGAGCAGTTCTTC
NA TRBJ2-1 TRBV12-3/TRBV12-4 NA CASSPLPNEQFF TGTGCCAGCAGCCCCCTCCCCAATGAGCAGTTCTTC
NA TRBJ2-3 TRBV7-9 NA CASRMNEADTQYF TGTGCCAGCCGTATGAATGAGGCAGATACGCAGTATTTT
TRBD1 TRBJ2-2 TRBV10-2 NA CASSLQGTGELFF TGCGCCAGCAGTCTACAGGGGACCGGGGAGCTGTTTTTT
NA TRBJ2-7 TRBV5-5 NA CASSLVPSLGGYYEQYF TGTGCCAGCAGCTTGGTCCCGTCTCTAGGCGGATACTACGAGCAGTACTTC
TRBD1 TRBJ2-5 TRBV5-1 once CASSTGQGQETQYF TGCGCCAGCAGCACGGGACAGGGACAAGAGACCCAGTACTTC
TRBD1 TRBJ2-2 TRBV7-2 NA CASSLRQGVGGELFF TGTGCCAGCAGCTTAAGACAGGGGGTGGGCGGGGAGCTGTTTTTT
NA TRBJ2-5 TRBV9 NA CASSVAGRYGAISETQYF TGTGCCAGCAGCGTAGCAGGCCGGTATGGGGCTATATCGGAGACCCAGTACTTC
TRBD2 TRBJ2-3 TRBV5-4 NA CASSYPAGLAGSTQYF TGTGCCAGCAGCTACCCCGCGGGACTAGCGGGTTCAACGCAGTATTTT
NA TRBJ2-2 TRBV9 NA CASSARGSDPAGLFF TGTGCCAGCAGCGCTCGTGGCTCGGACCCCGCGGGGCTGTTTTTT
NA TRBJ1-3 TRBV7-7 NA CASSPLSSSGNTIYF TGTGCCAGCAGCCCACTTTCTAGCTCTGGAAACACCATATATTTT